The entry below describes one T cell receptor (beta chain). What it recognizes is unknown. This entry comes from a study of monozygotic twins with inflammatory bowel disease. Study results and limitations: The results supported no single strong signal or clonotype associated with IBD.

TCRdb re-called the 5' RACE reads and catalogs CDR3 proteins one per entry, DNA excluded. The table gives approximately 340,000 distinct CDR3 sequences; the top ten clones make up around 2% of it. This CDR3 comprises 15 residues. Germline V gene lookup returns CDR1 SGHNT and CDR2 YYREEE (reference sequence). The TCR sequence derives from a human donor with ulcerative colitis or Crohn's disease, or a healthy co-twin of an affected twin (not recorded which). V is TRBV5-4 and J is TRBJ2-5; TCRdb reports TRBD2, a call that lacks DNA to check it against. The sequencing sample was made of blood. CDR3 protein: CASSLVGSRIETQYF.